Below, 8 T cell receptor beta chains from the same sample are listed, as sequenced in a study of molecular identifiers for immune sequencing clone quantification. Via MiXCR, TCRdb re-called the PCR reads, giving one row per CDR3 protein. Of around 480,000 distinct CDR3 sequences listed, about a fifth are singletons. The sample consisted of naive CD8+ T cells from blood, with Jurkat cell RNA spiked in. Subset denoted: FACS-sorted CD8+CD4-CCR7+CD45RA+ naive T cells. All receptors derive from a human donor in good health. Some libraries in this study had Jurkat cell RNA spiked in.

This clonotype occurred once. The chain joins TRBV4-3 to TRBJ1-6; D remains unclear. V dropped 0 bases and J dropped 4 bases, with 13 bases sitting between them. Germline lookup yields CDR1 LGHNA and CDR2 YSLEER. The CDR3 is 17 amino acids. This CDR3 is CASSQDGAQRYNSPLHF. In DNA, the CDR3 is TGCGCCAGCAGCCAAGATGGAGCACAGAGGTATAATTCACCCCTCCACTTT.

This clonotype was seen more than once but under ten times. The gene calls are TRBV19 and TRBJ2-2; D possibly corresponds to TRBD2 (5 bases). This CDR3 is 17 amino acids long. V shed 5 bases and J shed 1 base, with 17 bases lying between them. Germline lookup yields CDR1 LNHDA and CDR2 SQIVND (reference sequence). Here the CDR3 reads CASSLSPLRGNTGELFF. In DNA form, the CDR3 reads TGTGCCAGTAGTCTCTCGCCCCTCCGGGGGAACACCGGGGAGCTGTTTTTT.

Ten or more counts support this clonotype. This chain links TRBV29-1 with TRBJ2-2, with 8 bases matching TRBD1. V shed 6 bases and J 4 bases; nucleotides not matched to a gene: 7. CDR3 length: 14 residues. Per germline, CDR1 SQVTM and CDR2 ANQGSEA. CDR3 protein: CSVDDRGSTGELFF. DNA for the CDR3: TGCAGCGTAGATGACAGGGGAAGCACCGGGGAGCTGTTTTTT.

This clonotype came up once. Since a much larger clone is just one base distant, this may be a read error. V usage is TRBV12-3 or TRBV12-4 and J usage is TRBJ2-7, with D tentatively TRBD2 (5 bases). The CDR3 contains 14 residues. Deletions cut 4 bases from V and 5 bases from J, with 15 bases between. The CDR3 sequence: CASSSMTKAHEQYF. Written as DNA, the CDR3 is TGTGCCAGCAGTTCCATGACTAAAGCCCACGAGCAGTACTTC.

Remarks on this clonotype: This clone may be a read error of a much larger clone one base away. The V gene is TRBV27, the J gene TRBJ2-2; D uncertain. Trimming removed 1 base at V and 7 bases at J, with 4 bases between. This CDR3 has 12 residues. Per germline, CDR1 MNHEY and CDR2 SMNVEV (reference sequence). This chain's CDR3 is CASSLLDGELFF. The CDR3 DNA is TGTGCCAGCAGTTTATTAGACGGGGAGCTGTTTTTT.

This clonotype was picked up many times. V is TRBV20-1 and J is TRBJ2-7, with unresolved D. This CDR3 region has 12 residues. Germline CDR1 is DFQATT and CDR2 is SNEGSKA (reference sequence). The CDR3 nucleotides read TGCAGGATTCCCATCGGAGACTACGAGCAGTACTTC. This translates into CRIPIGDYEQYF.

V and J are TRBV19 and TRBJ1-1, with 8 bases identical to TRBD1. V dropped 5 bases and J dropped 5; count of bases not matched to a gene: 7. Germline lookup yields CDR1 LNHDA and CDR2 SQIVND (reference sequence). The CDR3 covers 14 residues. CDR3 coding DNA: TGTGCCAGTAGTTTCGGACAGGGTTGGACTGAAGCTTTCTTT. Residues: CASSFGQGWTEAFF.

Many counts were recorded for this clonotype. At one boundary the junction diverges from the germline segment, which might be a read error. The rearrangement uses TRBV5-1 and TRBJ2-3; 7 bases map to TRBD1. This CDR3 spans 15 amino acids. Germline CDR1 and CDR2: SGHRS and YFSETQ. The CDR3 DNA follows: TGTGCCAGCAGCCTCGGGACAGCTAGCACAGATACGCAGTATTTT. As protein: CASSLGTASTDTQYF.